This T cell receptor (beta chain) was recovered during a study of precursors of human CD4 cytotoxic T cells (dated by TCRdb to the late 2010s). A note on the overall study: In total, CD4+ memory subsets from 14 to 15 donors went into the bulk TCR-seq analysis. Sequences for both the TCRalpha and TCRbeta chains came out of the TCR-seq analysis of some 13 donors (table S7). The paper as a whole reports these results and caveats: Expanded effector clonotypes made up a larger fraction of IL-7Rhigh TEMRA clonotypes than of TEM or TCM clonotypes. Compared with TCM and TEM subsets, the IL-7Rhigh and IL-7R- TEMRA subsets had more restricted TCR repertoires, with lower diversity and more expanded clonotypes. Only about 95% of the 14 donors were included in some of the bulk TCR-seq comparisons, which suggests that not every subset was available for every donor. The limitation that the direction of differentiation between precursor and effector cells cannot be definitively established by a human observational design was noted by the authors.

The sequencer was an Illumina MiSeq. As for the authors' bioinformatics: The Shannon-Wiener index, computed in VDJtools, was used to measure repertoire diversity. A TCRbeta clonotype was considered expanded if its clonotype frequency was 3 or more. Clones were called with MiXCR by TCRdb after fastp trimmed the public reads at Q25, and only in-frame beta chains were retained. Identical CDR3 protein sequences are pooled into one entry, listed with their most common genes and DNA. The V and J calls were not made by the authors but by TCRdb's processing. The sample table records around 780 distinct CDR3 sequences; 20% to 25% of these occur just once. 8.5% to 9.5% of the sample is taken by the ten largest. The CDR3 starts with the cysteine, ends with the phenylalanine, and has 16 residues. The CDR3 DNA has 48 bases and is translated from base 1. Based on the germline V gene, the CDR1 and CDR2 sequences are KGHSH and LQKENI. The V end gives up 2 bases and the J end 3 bases, leaving 2 bases in the junction not matched to a gene.

To test for a precursor-effector relationship among CD4 cytotoxic T cells, four sorted CD4+ memory subsets (TCM, TEM, IL-7Rhigh TEMRA, IL-7R- TEMRA) underwent bulk UMI-based TCR sequencing. Cells were obtained from peripheral blood mononuclear cells that had been isolated from human blood. This clonotype has just a few counts. Its antigen remains unidentified. The sample holds no much larger clone one base away, and base qualities are not on file. The sample consisted of memory CD4+ T cells from blood (PBMCs). This receptor was identified in a human donor in good health. This chain joins TRBV18 to TRBJ2-1, with 12 bases matching TRBD2. The nucleotide sequence reads as follows: TGTGCCAGCTCACCAATGACTAGCGGGAGCTACAATGAGCAGTTCTTC. It specifies CASSPMTSGSYNEQFF.